The entry below gives a single T cell receptor beta chain sequence along with its context. This entry is derived from a study of control samples from healthy donors and cancer patients. This table comes from immunoSEQ multiplex PCR, and its TCRdb copy is limited to in-frame clones, with some not included. The sample holds 71,000 or so clones, about nine tenths seen once. The source of this sequence is a man aged 60-69 years with lung cancer. The specimen was PBMCs.

In DNA form, the CDR3 reads TGCGCCAGCAACCAGGGACAGGGAGATTCACCCCTCCACTTT. It specifies CASNQGQGDSPLHF. V usage is TRBV5-1 and J usage is TRBJ1-6; 9 bases are shared with TRBD1. This CDR3 has 14 amino acids. Germline V lookup: CDR1 SGHRS, CDR2 YFSETQ. After removal of 6 bases from V and 8 bases from J, the junction contained 6 bases not matched to a gene.